This T cell receptor beta chain was captured in a study of brain T cells in children with intractable seizures. Points from the study as a whole: Viral specificity was inferred only from CDR3 similarity; HCMV serostatus was unknown.

Time point of the sample: blood from clinic visit 5 months post-surgery; TSC patient then seizure free. Surgery cases with the highest brain T cell transcript signatures were chosen for sequencing. Before surgery, patients took at least one anti-epileptic drug. Profiling relied on immunoSEQ multiplex PCR, and the TCRdb table lists in-frame clones only, not all of them. The sample lists about 340,000 clones, over 90% occurring once. Trimming removed 2 bases from V and 5 bases from J, with 12 bases in between. The CDR3 runs 14 residues. Germline V gene sequence: CDR1 MNHEY, CDR2 SVGAGI. Concerning this clone itself: What it recognizes is unknown.

This material consisted of peripheral blood, taken roughly 5 months after surgery. The chain couples TRBV6-5 to TRBJ1-2; D gene unclear. The receptor was isolated from a boy in the first two years of life with tuberous sclerosis and intractable seizures. The CDR3 nucleotides read TGTGCCAGCAGTTACGCAGAAGAAGGGTATGGCTACACCTTC. Residues: CASSYAEEGYGYTF.